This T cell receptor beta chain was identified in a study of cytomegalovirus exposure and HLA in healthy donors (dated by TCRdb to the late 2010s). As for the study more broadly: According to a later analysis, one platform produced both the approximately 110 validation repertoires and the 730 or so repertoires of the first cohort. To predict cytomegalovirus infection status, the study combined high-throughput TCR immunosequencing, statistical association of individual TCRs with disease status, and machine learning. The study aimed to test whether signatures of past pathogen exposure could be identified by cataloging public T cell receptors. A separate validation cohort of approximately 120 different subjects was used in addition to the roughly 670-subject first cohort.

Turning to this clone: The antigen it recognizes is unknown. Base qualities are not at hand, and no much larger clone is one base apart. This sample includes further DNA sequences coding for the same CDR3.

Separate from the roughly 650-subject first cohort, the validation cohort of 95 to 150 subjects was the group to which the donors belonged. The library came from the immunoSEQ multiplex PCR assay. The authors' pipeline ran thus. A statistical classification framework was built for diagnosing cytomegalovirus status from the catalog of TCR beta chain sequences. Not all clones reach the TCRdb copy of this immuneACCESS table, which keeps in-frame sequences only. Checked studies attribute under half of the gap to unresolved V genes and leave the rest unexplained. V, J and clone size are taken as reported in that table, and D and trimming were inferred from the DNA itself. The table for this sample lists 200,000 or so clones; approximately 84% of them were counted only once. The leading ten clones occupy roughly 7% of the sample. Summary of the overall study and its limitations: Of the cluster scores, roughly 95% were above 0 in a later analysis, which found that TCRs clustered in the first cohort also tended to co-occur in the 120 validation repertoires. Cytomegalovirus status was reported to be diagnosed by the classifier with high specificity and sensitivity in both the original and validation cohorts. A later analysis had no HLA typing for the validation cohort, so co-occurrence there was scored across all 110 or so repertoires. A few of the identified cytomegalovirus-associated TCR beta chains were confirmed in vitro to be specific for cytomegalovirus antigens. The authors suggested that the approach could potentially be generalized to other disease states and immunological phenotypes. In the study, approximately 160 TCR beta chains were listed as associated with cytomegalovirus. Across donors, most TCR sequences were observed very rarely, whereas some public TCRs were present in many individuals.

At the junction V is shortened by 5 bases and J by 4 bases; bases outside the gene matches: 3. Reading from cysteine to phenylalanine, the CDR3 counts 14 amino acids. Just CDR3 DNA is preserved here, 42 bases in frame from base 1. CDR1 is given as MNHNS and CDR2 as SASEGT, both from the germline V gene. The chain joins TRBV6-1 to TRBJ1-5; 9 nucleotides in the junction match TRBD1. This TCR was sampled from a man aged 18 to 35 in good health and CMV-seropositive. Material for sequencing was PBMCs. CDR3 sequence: CASSSGQGNQPQHF. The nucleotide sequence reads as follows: TGTGCCAGCAGTTCGGGACAGGGAAATCAGCCCCAGCATTTT.